The T cell receptor beta chain described here comes from a study of T cells in Graves' hyperthyroidism and ophthalmopathy (dated by TCRdb to 2018 to 2020). About the study as a whole: Peripheral blood samples were taken at the time of initial diagnosis, prior to any treatment. To identify TCR V-J signatures that set the groups apart, the researchers used a discovery cohort of 100 patients, made up of 40 to 45 with Graves' ophthalmopathy and 55 to 65 with stable Graves' hyperthyroidism. Prospective prediction of ophthalmopathy was tested in an independent validation cohort consisting of some 19 hyperthyroidism patients and 15 to 17 patients who later progressed to ophthalmopathy. The 100 discovery patients were randomly divided into training and test sets at a 7:3 ratio. Thyroid tissue and blood T-cell repertoires from several Graves' hyperthyroidism patients were also compared in the study. Once sampling was done, hyperthyroidism patients were given methimazole at a starting dose of 30 mg daily, whereas ophthalmopathy patients were given high-dose intravenous methylprednisolone. According to the paper, TCR Vbeta CDR3 sequencing was carried out on about 140 peripheral blood samples, which came from about 45 ophthalmopathy, under 80 hyperthyroidism and approximately 17 progressor patients.

The TCR beta CDR3 regions were amplified from the RNA transcripts. For the first round of RT-PCR on the TCR CDR3, the HTBI primer set was used together with the Qiagen OneStep RT-PCR kit. A second multiplex PCR round built the libraries, followed by size selection and purification. Sequencing of the libraries was done on an Illumina HiSeq2000 using paired-end 100 bp reads. Concerning the study's data processing: Raw data were processed with SOAPnuke, discarding reads with adapters, uncalled bases, mean Phred below 15, or no exact constant-primer or identifier match. High-quality paired reads were merged using COPE v1.2.5, and each unique nucleotide sequence was defined as a clonotype. Clonotypes were aligned to IMGT TRBV, TRBD and TRBJ reference segments using MiTCR v1.1. The analysis was restricted to V-J combinations with a frequency above 0.0001, which together covered roughly 99% of the repertoires. A TCS score was defined as the ratio of F50 (clonal expansion) to E x V (chaos), with BLOSUM62-based TCRdist applied between CDR3 peptides within each V-J. Welch's t-statistics and random forest reduced 500 to 650 V-J features to 13, which were used in a naive Bayes classifier (R e1071). TCRdb trimmed public reads at Q25 via fastp, called clones via MiXCR and kept in-frame beta chains. Each CDR3 protein gets just one entry, which takes the most common genes and DNA from the rows behind it. The V and J calls and clone size are TCRdb's, not the authors'. The sample table shows about 710,000 distinct CDR3 sequences, and about 15% are seen once. About 8.4% of the sample is in the top ten clones.

Stable Graves' hyperthyroidism was defined as the absence of progression to ophthalmopathy over 18 months of follow-up. Hyperthyroidism patients were newly diagnosed, had a disease duration of under 2 months, and were aged 18 to 65 years. The study excluded patients with uncontrolled infections, other autoimmune diseases, pregnancy or lactation. Diagnoses were established on the basis of clinical symptoms, serum thyroxine and TRAb, thyroid ultrasound, and orbital computed tomography. Ficoll-Paque density gradient centrifugation was used to isolate PBMCs from approximately 10 ml of fresh peripheral blood. Total RNA was extracted using Trizol reagent, and RNA quality was assessed on an Agilent 2100 Bioanalyzer. This clonotype was counted ten times or more. No cognate antigen has been identified for it. No base quality information exists; no much larger clone differs at one position. What the work shows at the level of the full study, not this receptor alone: In validation, the model predicted progression to ophthalmopathy with approximately 69% sensitivity and around 72% specificity, a median of around 6.6 months before onset. No statistical method was used to set the sample size in advance, and investigators knew the group allocation. Blood samples also contained most of the expanded thyroid clonotypes (frequency above 0.001), which suggests that blood repertoires may reflect thyroid immune responses. A model built on a 13 V-J signature distinguished ophthalmopathy from stable hyperthyroidism, reaching around 87% sensitivity and approximately 81% specificity in cross-validation and 80%/75% in testing.

Sequenced sample: blood. This sequence was found in a man younger than 35 with Graves' hyperthyroidism.

The nucleotides are TGTGCCAGCAGCCAAGGAGGGTTACTCGGAGAGACCCAGTACTTC. This yields the protein CASSQGGLLGETQYF. The chain links TRBV3-1 with TRBJ2-5, and TRBD2 may be the D gene, going by 5 matching bases. The CDR3 runs 15 amino acids, cysteine and phenylalanine included. The read is trimmed to its CDR3 DNA, 45 bases read in frame from base 1. From a lookup of the germline V gene (reference sequence), CDR1 and CDR2 are LGHDT and YNNKEL. A distance of 13 bases separates the germline ends of V and J, which lose 1 base and 4 bases respectively.